Below are 7 T cell receptor beta chains sequenced from a single sample in a study of T cell repertoires in cytomegalovirus infection. The antigens for these receptors are not known. TCRdb processed the reads anew with MiXCR; each CDR3 protein has one entry. The sample has under 850,000 distinct CDR3 sequences, 30% to 40% seen once; the top ten hold 15% to 20%. The input for sequencing was cultured PBMCs, taken from culture after CMV antigen stimulation. The receptors were sampled from a human donor in good health (CMV status not recorded). Some clones in this sample may be carry-over from other donors' samples.

The V and J genes are TRBV7-6 and TRBJ2-1, with D unclear. Germline lookup yields CDR1 SGHVS and CDR2 FNYEAQ. The CDR3 spans 14 residues. V lost 5 bases to trimming and J lost 3 bases, with 11 bases between them. As DNA, the CDR3 is TGTGCCAGCAGCCCCTCCCCCTTCTACAATGAGCAGTTCTTC. It translates to CASSPSPFYNEQFF.

The chain combines TRBV7-6 with TRBJ1-3; D is ambiguous. Germline loops: CDR1 SGHVS, CDR2 FNYEAQ. This CDR3 region has 14 residues. Trimming cost V 8 bases and J 0 bases, with 11 bases left between them. The chain's CDR3 is CASQPGNSGNTIYF. DNA for the CDR3: TGTGCCAGCCAGCCGGGGAACTCTGGAAACACCATATATTTT. Together with reference TRBV7-6 and TRBJ1-3, the CDR3 gives the full variable domain: GAGVSQSPRYKVTKRGQDVALRCDPISGHVSLYWYRQALGQGPEFLTYFNYEAQQDKSGLPNDRFSAERPEGSISTLTIQRTEQRDSAMYRCASQPGNSGNTIYFGEGSWLTVV.

This clonotype showed up many times. The chain carries TRBV7-9 and TRBJ1-4, with D possibly TRBD1 on 5 matching bases. Trimming stripped 1 base from V and 4 bases from J, with 7 bases between. This CDR3 is 14 amino acids long. Germline loops: CDR1 SEHNR, CDR2 FQNEAQ (reference sequence). The CDR3 region has the DNA TGTGCCAGCAGCTTAGGACAGAATAATGAAAAACTGTTTTTT. It encodes CASSLGQNNEKLFF.

The chain recombines TRBV7-8 with TRBJ2-3, with TRBD2 matching over 9 bases. V trimming: 5 bases; J trimming: 2 bases; junction bases outside the gene matches: 8. This CDR3 contains 16 residues. Germline CDR1 is SGHVS and CDR2 is FQNEAQ. The CDR3 DNA reads TGTGCCAGCAGCAGACTCCCTAGCGGGAACACAGATACGCAGTATTTT. This codes for CASSRLPSGNTDTQYF.

This clonotype was observed a handful of times. The chain joins TRBV15 to TRBJ2-5; TRBD1 aligns across 9 bases. CDR1 LNHNV and CDR2 YYDKDF come from the germline V gene (reference sequence). Unmatched junction bases numbered 11, after V lost 3 bases and J lost 3 bases. This CDR3 comprises 17 residues. CDR3 residues: CATSSTPGTGRKETQYF. CDR3 bases: TGTGCCACCAGCAGCACACCAGGGACAGGGAGAAAAGAGACCCAGTACTTC.

This chain uses TRBV12-3 or TRBV12-4 with TRBJ2-1; D is possibly TRBD1 (6 bases). The CDR3 totals 16 residues. V was clipped by 5 bases and J by 5 bases, with 19 bases between them. Written as DNA, the CDR3 is TGTGCCAGCAGTCCCCGAACAGGGAAGATCAACAATGAGCAGTTCTTC. Translating gives CASSPRTGKINNEQFF.

The V and J genes are TRBV3-1 and TRBJ2-1; 13 positions agree with TRBD2. CDR1 LGHDT and CDR2 YNNKEL come from the germline V gene (reference sequence). This CDR3 comprises 15 residues. Trimming at V came to 7 bases and at J to 5 bases, leaving 5 bases not matched to a gene. Written as DNA, the CDR3 is TGTGCCAGCACCACGACTAGCGGGGGGAACAATGAGCAGTTCTTC. This encodes CASTTTSGGNNEQFF.